Listed below are T cell receptor beta chains from one sample, sequenced in a study of T cells in Graves' hyperthyroidism and ophthalmopathy. TCRdb recomputed calls from the multiplex PCR reads with MiXCR, one row per CDR3 protein. Of 250,000 to 350,000 distinct CDR3 sequences in the sample, 16% were seen once. Sequencing used blood. Receptors were obtained from a man aged 30 to 45 with Graves' hyperthyroidism. Each CDR3 is given with its conserved first and last residue. D genes are given only for firm matches. The size field is filled for only some rows; it gives once, few, many or a size class.

d_call j_call clone_size v_call cdr3_nt cdr3_aa
. TRBJ2-7 many TRBV28 TGTGCCAGCAGTTTAGAGGACCTAGGGCAGTACTTC CASSLEDLGQYF
. TRBJ1-5 many TRBV30 TGTGCCTGGAGTGTGGCAGGCGCGTGGGGTCAGCCCCAGCATTTT CAWSVAGAWGQPQHF
TRBD2 TRBJ2-5 many TRBV12-3/TRBV12-4 TGTGCCAGCAGTCTCGAACTAGCGGGAGTACAGGAGACCCAGTACTTC CASSLELAGVQETQYF
TRBD2 TRBJ2-3 many TRBV28 TGTGCCACCGAGGCTAGCGGAGCAATCACAGATACGCAGTATTTT CATEASGAITDTQYF
. TRBJ1-1 . TRBV10-3 TGTGCCATCAGTGAGTCGGGCCTAGGGGGCACTGAAGCTTTCTTT CAISESGLGGTEAFF
. TRBJ1-2 many TRBV6-1 TGTGCCAGCAGTGAAGAGAGATATGCTAACTATGGCTACACCTTC CASSEERYANYGYTF
TRBD2 TRBJ2-7 . TRBV7-2 TGTGCCAGCAGCTTTTCCGGACTAGCGGGAGAAACCAGAAGGTCCTACGAGCAGTACTTC CASSFSGLAGETRRSYEQYF
. TRBJ1-5 . TRBV4-1 TGCGCCAGCAGCTGGGGGGCGGGGGCCAATCAGCCCCAGCATTTT CASSWGAGANQPQHF
. TRBJ2-7 . TRBV4-1 TGTGCCAGCAGCCAAGATCTCGCTAGTTGGTACGAGCAGTACTTC CASSQDLASWYEQYF
. TRBJ1-1 many TRBV11-3 TGTGCCAGCAGCTCCCAGGGATCGAACACTGAAGCTTTCTTT CASSSQGSNTEAFF
. TRBJ2-7 . TRBV20-1 TGCAGTGCCCACGAGCCGGGATCGGGGGAGCAGTACTTC CSAHEPGSGEQYF
TRBD1 TRBJ1-6 many TRBV30 TGTGCCTGGGAACAGGGGCGCGCTAATTCACCCCTCCACTTT CAWEQGRANSPLHF